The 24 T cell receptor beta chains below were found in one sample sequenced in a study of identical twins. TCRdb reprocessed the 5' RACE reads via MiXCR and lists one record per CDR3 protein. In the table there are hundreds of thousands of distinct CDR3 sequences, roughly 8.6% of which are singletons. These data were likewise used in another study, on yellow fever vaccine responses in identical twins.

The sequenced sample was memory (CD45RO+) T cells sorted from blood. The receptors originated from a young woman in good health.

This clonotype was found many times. Here the CDR3 reads CSVRESSGANVLTF. In nucleotides, the CDR3 is TGCAGCGTTCGGGAGAGCTCTGGGGCCAACGTCCTGACTTTC. The genes are TRBV29-1 and TRBJ2-6; D is possibly TRBD2 (6 bases). The germline V gene encodes CDR1 SQVTM and CDR2 ANQGSEA. The ends were cut back, 5 bases at V and 0 bases at J, with 8 bases in the middle. The CDR3 sequence is 14 residues long.

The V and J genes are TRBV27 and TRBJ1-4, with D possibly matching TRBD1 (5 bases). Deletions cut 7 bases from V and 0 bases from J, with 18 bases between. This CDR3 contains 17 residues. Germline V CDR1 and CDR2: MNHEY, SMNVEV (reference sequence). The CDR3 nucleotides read TGTGCCAGCACGTCTACAGGAGTTTTTGCAACTAATGAAAAACTGTTTTTT. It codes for CASTSTGVFATNEKLFF.

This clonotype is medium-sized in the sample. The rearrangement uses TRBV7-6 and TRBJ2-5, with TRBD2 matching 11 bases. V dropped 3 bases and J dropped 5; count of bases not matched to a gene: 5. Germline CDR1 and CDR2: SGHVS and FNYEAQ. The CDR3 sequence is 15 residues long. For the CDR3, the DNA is TGTGCCAGCAGCTTTACTAGCGGGAGCCACGAGACCCAGTACTTC. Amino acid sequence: CASSFTSGSHETQYF.

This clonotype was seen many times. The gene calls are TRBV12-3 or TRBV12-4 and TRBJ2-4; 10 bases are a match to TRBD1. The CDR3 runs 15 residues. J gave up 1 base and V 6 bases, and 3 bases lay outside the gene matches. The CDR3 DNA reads TGTGCCAGCAGCGCGGGACAGGGGGCCAAAAACATTCAGTACTTC. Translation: CASSAGQGAKNIQYF.

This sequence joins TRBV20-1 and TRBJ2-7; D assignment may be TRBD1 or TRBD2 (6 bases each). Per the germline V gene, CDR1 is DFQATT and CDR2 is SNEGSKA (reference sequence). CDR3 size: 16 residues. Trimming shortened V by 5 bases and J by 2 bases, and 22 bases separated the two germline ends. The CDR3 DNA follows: TGCAGTGCTGTGGGACTGACCGGGACACTTACCTACGAGCAGTACTTC. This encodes CSAVGLTGTLTYEQYF.

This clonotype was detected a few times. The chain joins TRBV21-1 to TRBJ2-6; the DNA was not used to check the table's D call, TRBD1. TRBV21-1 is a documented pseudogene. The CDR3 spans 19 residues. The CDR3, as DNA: TGTGCCAGCAGCATCCCGGACACATCCTTACCCTCTGGGGCCAACGTCCTGACTTTC. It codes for CASSIPDTSLPSGANVLTF.

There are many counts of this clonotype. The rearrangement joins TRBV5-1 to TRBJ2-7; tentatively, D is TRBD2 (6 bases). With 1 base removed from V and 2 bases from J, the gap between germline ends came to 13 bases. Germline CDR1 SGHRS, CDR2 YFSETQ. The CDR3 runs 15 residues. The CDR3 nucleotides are TGCGCCAGCAGCTTGAGTGGGGGGAAAACCTACGAGCAGTACTTC. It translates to CASSLSGGKTYEQYF.

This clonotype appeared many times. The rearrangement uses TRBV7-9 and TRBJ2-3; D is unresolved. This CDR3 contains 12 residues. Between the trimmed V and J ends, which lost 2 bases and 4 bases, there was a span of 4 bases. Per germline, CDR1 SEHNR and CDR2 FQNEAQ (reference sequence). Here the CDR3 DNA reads TGTGCCAGCAGCTTAAGCTCAGATACGCAGTATTTT. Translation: CASSLSSDTQYF.

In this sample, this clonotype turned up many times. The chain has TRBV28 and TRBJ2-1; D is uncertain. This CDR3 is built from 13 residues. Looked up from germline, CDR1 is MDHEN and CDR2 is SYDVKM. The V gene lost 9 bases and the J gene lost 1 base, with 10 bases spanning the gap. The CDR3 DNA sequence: TGTGCCAGTTTAGGGAAATCCTACAATGAGCAGTTCTTC. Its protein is CASLGKSYNEQFF.

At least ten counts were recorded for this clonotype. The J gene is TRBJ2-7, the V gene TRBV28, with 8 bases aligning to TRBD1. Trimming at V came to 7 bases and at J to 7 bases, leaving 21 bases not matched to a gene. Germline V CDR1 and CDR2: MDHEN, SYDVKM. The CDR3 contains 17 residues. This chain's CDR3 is CASTSTGQGGYRGEQYV. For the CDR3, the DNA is TGTGCCAGCACTTCTACCGGACAGGGAGGCTACCGGGGGGAGCAGTACGTC.

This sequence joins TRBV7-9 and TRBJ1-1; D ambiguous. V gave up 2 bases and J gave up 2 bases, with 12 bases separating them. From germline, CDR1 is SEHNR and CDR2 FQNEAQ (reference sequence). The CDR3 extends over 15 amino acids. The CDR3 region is CASSLIGRINTEAFF. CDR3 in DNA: TGTGCCAGCAGCTTAATAGGACGGATAAACACTGAAGCTTTCTTT.

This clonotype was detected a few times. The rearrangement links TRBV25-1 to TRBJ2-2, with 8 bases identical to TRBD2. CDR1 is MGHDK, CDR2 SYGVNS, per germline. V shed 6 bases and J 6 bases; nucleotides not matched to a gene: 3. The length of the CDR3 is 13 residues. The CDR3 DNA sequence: TGTGCCAGCAGAACTAGCGGCCCCGGGGAGCTGTTTTTT. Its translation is CASRTSGPGELFF.

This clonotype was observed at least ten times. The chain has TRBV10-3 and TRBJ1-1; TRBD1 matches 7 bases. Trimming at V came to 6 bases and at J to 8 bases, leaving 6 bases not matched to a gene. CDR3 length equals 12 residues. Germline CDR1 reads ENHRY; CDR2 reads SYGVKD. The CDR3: CAIRDRAGEAFF. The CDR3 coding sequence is TGTGCCATCAGAGACAGGGCGGGAGAAGCTTTCTTT.

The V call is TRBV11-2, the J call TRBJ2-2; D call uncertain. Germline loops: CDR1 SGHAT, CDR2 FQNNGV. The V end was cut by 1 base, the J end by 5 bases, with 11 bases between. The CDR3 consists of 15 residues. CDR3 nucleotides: TGTGCCAGCAGCTTAGGGTTTGCGAGGACCGGGGAGCTGTTTTTT. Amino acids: CASSLGFARTGELFF.

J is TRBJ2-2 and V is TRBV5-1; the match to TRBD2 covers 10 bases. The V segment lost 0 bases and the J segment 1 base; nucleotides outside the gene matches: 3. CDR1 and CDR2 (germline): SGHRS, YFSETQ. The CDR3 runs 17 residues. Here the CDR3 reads CASSLASGGVNTGELFF. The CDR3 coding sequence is TGCGCCAGCAGCTTGGCTAGCGGGGGAGTGAACACCGGGGAGCTGTTTTTT.

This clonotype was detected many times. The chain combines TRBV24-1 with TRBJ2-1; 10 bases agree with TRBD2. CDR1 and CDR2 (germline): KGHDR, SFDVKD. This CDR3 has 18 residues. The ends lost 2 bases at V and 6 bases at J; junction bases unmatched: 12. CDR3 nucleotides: TGTGCCACCAGTGATTCTCTACGGCTAGCGGGAGTGGGCAATGAGCAGTTCTTC. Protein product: CATSDSLRLAGVGNEQFF.

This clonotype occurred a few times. CDR3 DNA: TGCAGTGCCGGGTCGGCTACAGCCAACACCGGGGAGCTGTTTTTT. Translation gives CSAGSATANTGELFF. The rearrangement links TRBV20-1 to TRBJ2-2; no firm D call. The CDR3 has 15 residues. Germline CDR1 is DFQATT and CDR2 is SNEGSKA (reference sequence). Trimming removed 6 bases from V and 2 bases from J, with 16 bases in between.

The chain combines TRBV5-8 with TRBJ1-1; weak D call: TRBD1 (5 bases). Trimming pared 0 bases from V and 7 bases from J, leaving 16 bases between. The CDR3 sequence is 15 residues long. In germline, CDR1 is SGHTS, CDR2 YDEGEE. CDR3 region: CASSLVLGTANEAFF. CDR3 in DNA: TGTGCCAGCAGCTTGGTTCTGGGGACGGCAAATGAAGCTTTCTTT. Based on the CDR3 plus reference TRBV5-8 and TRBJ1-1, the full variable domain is EAGVTQSPTHLIKTRGQQATLRCSPISGHTSVYWYQQALGLGLQFLLWYDEGEERNRGNFPPRFSGRQFPNYSSELNVNALELEDSALYLCASSLVLGTANEAFFGQGTRLTVV.

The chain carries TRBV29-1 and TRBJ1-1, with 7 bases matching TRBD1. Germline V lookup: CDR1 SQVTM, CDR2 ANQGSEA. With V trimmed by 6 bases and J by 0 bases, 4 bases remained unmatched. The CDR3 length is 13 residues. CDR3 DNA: TGCAGCGTCCGGGACAGTATGAACACTGAAGCTTTCTTT. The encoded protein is CSVRDSMNTEAFF.

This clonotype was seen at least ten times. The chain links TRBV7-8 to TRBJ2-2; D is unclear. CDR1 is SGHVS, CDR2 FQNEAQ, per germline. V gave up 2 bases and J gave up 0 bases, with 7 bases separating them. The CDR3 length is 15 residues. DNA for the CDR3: TGTGCCAGCAGCTTACTCGCCGCGAACACCGGGGAGCTGTTTTTT. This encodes CASSLLAANTGELFF.

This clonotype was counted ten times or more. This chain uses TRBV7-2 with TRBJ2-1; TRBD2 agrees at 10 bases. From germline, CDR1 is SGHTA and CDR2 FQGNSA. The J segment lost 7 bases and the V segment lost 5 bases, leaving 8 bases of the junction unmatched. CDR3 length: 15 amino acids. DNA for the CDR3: TGTGCCAGCAGCGGAACTAGCGGGATTCTAAATGAGCAGTTCTTC. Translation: CASSGTSGILNEQFF.

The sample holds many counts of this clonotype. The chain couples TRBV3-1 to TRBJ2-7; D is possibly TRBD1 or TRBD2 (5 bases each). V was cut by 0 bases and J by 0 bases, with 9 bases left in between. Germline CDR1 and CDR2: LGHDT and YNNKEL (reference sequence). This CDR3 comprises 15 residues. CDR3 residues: CASSQEGVFSYEQYF. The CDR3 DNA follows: TGTGCCAGCAGCCAAGAGGGGGTTTTCTCCTACGAGCAGTACTTC.

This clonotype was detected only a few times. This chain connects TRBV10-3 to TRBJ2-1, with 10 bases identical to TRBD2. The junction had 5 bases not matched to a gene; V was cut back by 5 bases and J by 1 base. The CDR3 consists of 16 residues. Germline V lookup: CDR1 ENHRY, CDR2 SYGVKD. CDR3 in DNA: TGTGCCATCAGTCCTACACTAGCGGGGTCCTACAATGAGCAGTTCTTC. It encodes CAISPTLAGSYNEQFF.

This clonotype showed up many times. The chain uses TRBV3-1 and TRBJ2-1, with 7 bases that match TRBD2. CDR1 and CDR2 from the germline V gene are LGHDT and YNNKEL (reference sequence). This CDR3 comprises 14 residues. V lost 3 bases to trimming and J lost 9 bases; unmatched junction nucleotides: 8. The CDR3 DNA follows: TGTGCCAGCAGCCACCTTACTAGCGTAGGTGAGCAGTTCTTC. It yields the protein CASSHLTSVGEQFF.